This TCR beta chain is drawn from a study of OX40 agonist ivuxolimab in advanced cancers. Turning to the study itself: The dose-escalation cohort had hepatocellular carcinoma, melanoma, renal cell or head and neck cancer. Aged 23 to 79 with a mean of 60 years, they were roughly 83% male.

Blood draws occurred at baseline, cycle 4 day 1, and cycle 7 day 1. This clone has only one observation. TCRdb's table, derived via immunoSEQ multiplex PCR, lists solely in-frame clones and lacks some. The data show roughly 70,000 clones, 87% seen once. The CDR3 is 15 residues long. CDR1 is SGHRS, CDR2 YFSETQ, per germline. V was cut by 4 bases and J by 0 bases, with 12 bases left in between. The chain has TRBV5-1 and TRBJ2-3, with a weak D call TRBD1 (5 bases). The receptor comes from an adult with an advanced solid tumor such as melanoma, head and neck, liver or kidney cancer. Sequenced material: CD4+ or CD8+ T cells sorted from blood, taken in a trial of the OX40 agonist ivuxolimab. The CDR3, as DNA: TGCGCCAGCAGCCCACAGGTATCTAGCACAGATACGCAGTATTTT. Translation gives CASSPQVSSTDTQYF.